Listed below are T cell receptor beta chains from one sample, sequenced in a study of Ad26.COV2.S vaccination and SARS-CoV-2 variants. Profiling relied on immunoSEQ multiplex PCR, and the TCRdb table lists in-frame clones only, not all of them. The table includes over 100,000 clones, around 82% detected once. The starting material was peripheral blood, obtained after recovery from COVID-19. Source of these receptors: a human donor who had recovered from COVID-19. Each CDR3 is given with its conserved first and last residue.

v_call,j_call,cdr3_aa
TRBV7-9,TRBJ1-2,CASSYWTTTNYGYTF
TRBV29-1,TRBJ1-4,CSVETGTSVFF
TRBV9,TRBJ1-4,CASSPGPNEKLFF
TRBV5-3,TRBJ2-5,CARSETSGAYQETQYF
TRBV19,TRBJ1-5,CASTMTGGFNQPQHF
TRBV15,TRBJ2-7,CATSSRAGSEQYF
TRBV6-5,TRBJ1-6,CASNGGGSYNSPLHF
TRBV24-1,TRBJ2-5,CATSDSLSPDIQETQYF
TRBV19,TRBJ2-5,CASSQTARGTQYF
TRBV7-2,TRBJ2-3,CASSSPLRGEDTQYF
TRBV27,TRBJ1-6,CASRSSQGVYSPLHF
TRBV28,TRBJ1-1,CASSSRGGPLGYAFF
TRBV12-5,TRBJ1-2,CASGLASGSYISRLNYGYTF
TRBV19,TRBJ2-1,CASRSGGGNNEQFF
TRBV5-5,TRBJ1-5,CASSGGTGSYSNQPQHF
TRBV3-1/TRBV3-2,TRBJ2-5,CASSLSSGQETQYF
TRBV9,TRBJ2-2,CASSVDRGANTGELFF
TRBV19,TRBJ1-6,CASNEGTHSYNSPLHF
TRBV7-9,TRBJ2-7,CASSLSGGSNEQYF
TRBV15,TRBJ2-2,CATSRGGAGGRTGELFF
TRBV6-5,TRBJ1-5,CASSNLGYQPQHF
TRBV19,TRBJ2-5,CASSIVGQGAPTSRTQYF
TRBV2,TRBJ2-7,CASTEGWEQASYEQYF
TRBV5-1,TRBJ1-6,CASATVTNSPLHF
TRBV12-3/TRBV12-4,TRBJ2-7,CASNRQGYEQYF
TRBV6-5,TRBJ2-7,CASSLRQGAQYF
TRBV7-2,TRBJ2-5,CASSPRWTEETQYF
TRBV14,TRBJ2-2,CASSQRTGELFF
TRBV5-1,TRBJ2-5,CASSLGPGGRAQYF